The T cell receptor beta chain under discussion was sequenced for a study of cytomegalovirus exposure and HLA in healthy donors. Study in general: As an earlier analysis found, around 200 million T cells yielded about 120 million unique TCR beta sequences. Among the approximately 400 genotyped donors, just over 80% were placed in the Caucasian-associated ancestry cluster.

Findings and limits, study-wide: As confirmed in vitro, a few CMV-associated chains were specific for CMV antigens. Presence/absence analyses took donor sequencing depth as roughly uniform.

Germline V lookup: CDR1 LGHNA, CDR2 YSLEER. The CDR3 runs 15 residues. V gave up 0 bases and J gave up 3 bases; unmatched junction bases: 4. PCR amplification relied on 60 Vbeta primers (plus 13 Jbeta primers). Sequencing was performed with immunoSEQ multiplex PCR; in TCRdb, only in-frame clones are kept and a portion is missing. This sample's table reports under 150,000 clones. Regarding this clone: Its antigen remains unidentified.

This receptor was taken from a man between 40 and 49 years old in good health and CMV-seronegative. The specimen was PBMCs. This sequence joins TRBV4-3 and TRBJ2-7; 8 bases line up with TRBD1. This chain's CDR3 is CASSQEDRELYEQYF. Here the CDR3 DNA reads TGCGCCAGCAGCCAAGAGGACAGGGAACTCTACGAGCAGTACTTC.